This T cell receptor (beta chain) was captured in a study of cytotoxic CD8 clonotypes in ibrutinib-treated CLL. Measured with immunoSEQ multiplex PCR; TCRdb has only the in-frame clones, and not every one. The sample carries roughly 180,000 clones, less than 85% recorded once. This clone showed up just a few times. Germline assignment: CDR1 MNHNY and CDR2 SVGAGI (reference sequence). V lost 1 base to trimming and J lost 5 bases, with 8 bases between them. The CDR3 is made up of 13 amino acids. The specimen comprised PBMCs, sampled after 24 months of ibrutinib treatment. The origin of this receptor is a human donor with chronic lymphocytic leukemia. The genes are TRBV6-6 and TRBJ1-2; no clear D. The CDR3 is CASSYFNSYGYTF. The CDR3 nucleotides read TGTGCCAGCAGTTACTTTAATTCATATGGCTACACCTTC.